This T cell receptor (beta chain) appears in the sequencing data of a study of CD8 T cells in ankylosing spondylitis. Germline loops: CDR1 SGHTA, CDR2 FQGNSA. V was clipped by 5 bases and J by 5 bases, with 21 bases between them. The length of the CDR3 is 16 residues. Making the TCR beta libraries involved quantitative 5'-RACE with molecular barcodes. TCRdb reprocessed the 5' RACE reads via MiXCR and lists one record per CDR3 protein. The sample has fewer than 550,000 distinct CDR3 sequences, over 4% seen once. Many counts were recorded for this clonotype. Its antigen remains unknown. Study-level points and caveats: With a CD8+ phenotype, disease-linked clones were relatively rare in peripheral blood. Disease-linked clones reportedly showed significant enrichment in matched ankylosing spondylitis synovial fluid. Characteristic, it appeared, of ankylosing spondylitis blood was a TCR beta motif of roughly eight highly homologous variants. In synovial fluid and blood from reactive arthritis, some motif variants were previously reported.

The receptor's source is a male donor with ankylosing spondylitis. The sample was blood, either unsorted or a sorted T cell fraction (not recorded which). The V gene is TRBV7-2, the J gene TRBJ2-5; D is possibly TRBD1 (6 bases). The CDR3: CASSITQGVEGETQYF. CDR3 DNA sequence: TGTGCCAGCAGCATTACACAGGGAGTGGAAGGGGAGACCCAGTACTTC.